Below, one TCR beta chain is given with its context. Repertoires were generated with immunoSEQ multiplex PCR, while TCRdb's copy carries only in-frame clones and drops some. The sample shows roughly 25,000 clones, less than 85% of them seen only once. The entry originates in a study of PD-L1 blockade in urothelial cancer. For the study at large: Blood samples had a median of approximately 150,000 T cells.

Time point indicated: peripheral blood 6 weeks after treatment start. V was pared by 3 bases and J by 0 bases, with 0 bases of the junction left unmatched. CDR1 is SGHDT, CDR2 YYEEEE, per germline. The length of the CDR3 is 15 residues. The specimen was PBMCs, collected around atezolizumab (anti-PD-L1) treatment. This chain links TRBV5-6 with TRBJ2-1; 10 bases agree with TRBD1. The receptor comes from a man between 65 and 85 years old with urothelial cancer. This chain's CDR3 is CASSWDRGSYNEQFF. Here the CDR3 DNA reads TGTGCCAGCAGCTGGGACAGGGGCTCCTACAATGAGCAGTTCTTC. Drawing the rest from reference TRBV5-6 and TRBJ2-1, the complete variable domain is DAGVTQSPTHLIKTRGQQVTLRCSPKSGHDTVSWYQQALGQGPQFIFQYYEEEERQRGNFPDRFSGHQFPNYSSELNVNALLLGDSALYLCASSWDRGSYNEQFFGPGTRLTVL.